The 10 T cell receptor beta chains in this list originate from one sample, sequenced in a study of Graves' ophthalmopathy and Graves' hyperthyroidism. Amplifying from RNA transcripts, the study obtained TCR beta CDR3 regions. HTBI primers primed a first-round RT-PCR, and a second-round multiplex PCR followed. TCRdb re-called the multiplex PCR reads with MiXCR, one entry per CDR3 protein. The table has roughly 480,000 distinct CDR3 sequences, approximately 15% seen once. The sequenced sample was blood. The receptors derive from a woman in her twenties or thirties with Graves' ophthalmopathy.

This clonotype was detected many times. The J gene is TRBJ1-2, the V gene TRBV28; TRBD1 is a possible D gene (5 bases). V was cut by 3 bases and J by 5 bases, with 13 bases left in between. This CDR3 has 14 residues. Germline V gene lookup returns CDR1 MDHEN and CDR2 SYDVKM. The CDR3 spells CASSLGRRRYGYTF. The CDR3 nucleotides are TGTGCCAGCAGTTTGGGACGCCGGAGGTATGGCTACACCTTC.

The chain recombines TRBV30 with TRBJ2-1, with 11 bases identical to TRBD1. Germline CDR1 GTSNPN, CDR2 SVGIG (reference sequence). V gave up 4 bases and J gave up 7 bases; unmatched junction bases: 6. The CDR3 spans 14 residues. The CDR3, as DNA: TGTGCCTGGAATTCCGGGACAGGGGGAAATGAGCAGTTCTTC. Protein sequence: CAWNSGTGGNEQFF.

This clonotype was observed at least ten times. The rearrangement uses TRBV6-1 and TRBJ1-5; D uncertain. The CDR3 contains 11 residues. Trimming left V 5 bases short and J 9 bases short, with 8 bases between. Per germline, CDR1 MNHNS and CDR2 SASEGT. In DNA, the CDR3 is TGTGCCAGCAGTAATGACGGGCCCCAGCATTTT. Translation gives CASSNDGPQHF.

CDR3 in DNA: TGTGCCAGCAGCGAAGAGGACGGATTCTATGGCTACACCTTC. It codes for CASSEEDGFYGYTF. The chain carries TRBV11-2 and TRBJ1-2; D uncertain. The CDR3 is 14 amino acids. V was pared by 5 bases and J by 4 bases, with 14 bases between. Germline values: CDR1 SGHAT, CDR2 FQNNGV.

This clonotype was seen ten or more times. The V call is TRBV12-3 or TRBV12-4, the J call TRBJ1-1, with D hard to call. With 8 bases removed from V and 4 bases from J, the gap between germline ends came to 23 bases. CDR3 length: 16 amino acids. CDR3 bases: TGTGCCAGCCGGTCCGGGATAGTGTGGAAGCCCACTGAAGCTTTCTTT. Protein product: CASRSGIVWKPTEAFF.

The rearrangement links TRBV12-3 or TRBV12-4 to TRBJ2-3; 8 nucleotides line up with TRBD2. V lost 6 bases and J lost 0; bases outside the gene matches: 5. This CDR3 has 15 residues. In nucleotides, the CDR3 is TGTGCCAGCAGGCGCGGGGGGACTAGCACAGATACGCAGTATTTT. It translates to CASRRGGTSTDTQYF.

A few counts support this clonotype. This chain joins TRBV6-4 and TRBJ2-4; D not certain. CDR3 length: 17 amino acids. V lost 0 bases and J 0 bases, leaving 12 bases between the germline ends. Looked up from germline, CDR1 is MRHNA and CDR2 is SNTAGT. The CDR3 DNA is TGTGCCAGCAGTGACTCGCGCTTTCTTTTAGCCAAAAACATTCAGTACTTC. Protein product: CASSDSRFLLAKNIQYF.

Concerning this clonotype itself: A much larger clone differs by one base, so this may be a read error. The CDR3 carries no conserved terminal phenylalanine or tryptophan, so it likely arises from a read error. The chain carries TRBV11-3 and TRBJ2-2; D may be TRBD1 (5 bases). Per germline, CDR1 SGHNT and CDR2 YENEEA. The V and J ends lost 5 bases and 2 bases respectively, with 12 bases between them. The CDR3 spans 15 residues. CDR3 region: CASSIEQGNTGELFL. DNA for the CDR3: TGTGCCAGCAGCATCGAGCAGGGCAACACCGGGGAGCTGTTTTTG.

This clonotype was counted many times. The rearrangement uses TRBV12-3 or TRBV12-4 and TRBJ2-7; TRBD1 or TRBD2 may be the D gene (5 bases each). This CDR3 is 14 amino acids long. V was clipped by 5 bases and J by 4 bases, with 15 bases between them. CDR3 sequence (DNA): TGTGCCAGCAGTGACCCGGGACGGCGATACGAGCAGTACTTC. Translating gives CASSDPGRRYEQYF.

This clonotype was seen a few times. This chain joins TRBV9 and TRBJ2-3; 8 bases match TRBD1. The junction had 7 bases not matched to a gene; V was cut back by 4 bases and J by 3 bases. From germline, CDR1 is SGDLS and CDR2 YYNGEE. This CDR3 is built from 15 residues. The CDR3, as DNA: TGTGCCAGCAGCCCCGACAGGGGATCGACAGATACGCAGTATTTT. Translation: CASSPDRGSTDTQYF.